This record looks at one T cell receptor beta chain sequence and its context. The sample comes from a study of blood T cell repertoires in COVID-19. At the level of the study: Sites across the United States, Italy and Spain contributed samples from acute and convalescent COVID-19. T cells, B-cell-depleted T cells, or PBMCs supplied cDNA or gDNA.

Per the authors' pipeline: Estimated nucleated cell counts came from reference gene primer amplification. The protocol was immunoSEQ multiplex PCR, while the TCRdb copy is restricted to in-frame clones and leaves out a portion. V and J calls and clone size are those listed in that table; D and trimming were worked out from the DNA. There are 60,000 to 80,000 clones in the sample; 75% to 90% occur only once, and just under 0.6% lies in the top ten. CDR1 is DFQATT, CDR2 SNEGSKA, per germline (reference sequence). The CDR3 is 15 residues long. Deletions cut 3 bases from V and 4 bases from J, with 18 bases between.

This sequence joins TRBV20-1 and TRBJ1-1; TRBD1 might be the D (6 bases). The origin of this receptor is a man aged 60-69 years with acute or convalescent COVID-19. What was sequenced was peripheral blood. The CDR3 region has the DNA TGCAGTGCTAGTCCGGACAGACTTCCCCCCACTGAAGCTTTCTTT. This encodes CSASPDRLPPTEAFF.